The next 17 T cell receptor beta chains were all read from a single sample in a study of cytomegalovirus exposure and HLA in healthy donors. It was with 60 Vbeta and 13 Jbeta primers that the PCR ran. Assay used: immunoSEQ multiplex PCR; TCRdb lists only in-frame clones, some missing. The sample carries roughly 110,000 clones, around 84% recorded once. The sequenced material came from PBMCs. The receptors stem from a man in his thirties or forties in good health and CMV-seropositive.

The chain recombines TRBV7-3 with TRBJ1-4; possibly TRBD1 for D (5 bases). Germline V lookup: CDR1 SGHTA, CDR2 FQGTGA. Trimming left V 0 bases short and J 0 bases short, with 11 bases between. The length of the CDR3 is 17 residues. In DNA form, the CDR3 reads TGTGCCAGCAGCTTAACGGGGGGATCTGCAACTAATGAAAAACTGTTTTTT. Encoded protein: CASSLTGGSATNEKLFF.

The chain links TRBV19 to TRBJ2-7; D unresolved. Between the trimmed V and J ends, which lost 5 bases and 0 bases, there was a span of 11 bases. The CDR3 loop spans 14 amino acids. Per the germline V gene, CDR1 is LNHDA and CDR2 is SQIVND (reference sequence). The CDR3, as DNA: TGTGCCAGTAGTCCTTCGAGTTACTCCTACGAGCAGTACTTC. This gives the protein CASSPSSYSYEQYF.

V gene TRBV30 combines with J gene TRBJ2-2; D possibly corresponds to TRBD1 (6 bases). The CDR3 consists of 17 residues. With 4 bases removed from V and 6 bases from J, the gap between germline ends came to 24 bases. The germline V gene encodes CDR1 GTSNPN and CDR2 SVGIG (reference sequence). The CDR3 sequence is CAWTGIYRASKPGELFF. CDR3 DNA: TGTGCCTGGACAGGGATTTACAGGGCGTCAAAACCCGGGGAGCTGTTTTTT.

The chain joins TRBV7-8 to TRBJ1-1, with TRBD1 as a possible D gene (5 bases). This CDR3 has 14 amino acids. Between the trimmed V and J ends, which lost 3 bases and 3 bases, there was a span of 11 bases. Germline V gene lookup returns CDR1 SGHVS and CDR2 FQNEAQ. The CDR3 DNA is TGTGCCAGCAGCTTCACTGGGGGGGACACTGAAGCTTTCTTT. Its translation: CASSFTGGDTEAFF.

V and J are TRBV10-3 and TRBJ1-4; the match to TRBD1 covers 8 bases. V was pared by 3 bases and J by 0 bases, with 6 bases of the junction left unmatched. The CDR3 spans 17 residues. Per the germline V gene, CDR1 is ENHRY and CDR2 is SYGVKD. The DNA of the CDR3 is TGTGCCATCAGTGAAGGACAGGGAGGTCCAACTAATGAAAAACTGTTTTTT. Translated, it gives CAISEGQGGPTNEKLFF.

V and J are TRBV27 and TRBJ2-3; 9 bases match TRBD2. Trimming cost V 2 bases and J 4 bases; bases outside gene matches: 4. Germline lookup yields CDR1 MNHEY and CDR2 SMNVEV (reference sequence). CDR3 length: 15 residues. Here the CDR3 DNA reads TGTGCCAGCAGTTTAGCGGGGGGGTTGGCAGATACGCAGTATTTT. Protein sequence: CASSLAGGLADTQYF.

The genes are TRBV27 and TRBJ1-2; TRBD1 matches at 7 bases. The CDR3 consists of 14 residues. Germline lookup yields CDR1 MNHEY and CDR2 SMNVEV (reference sequence). Trimming removed 2 bases from V and 4 bases from J; junction bases left unmatched: 4. The CDR3 DNA reads as TGTGCCAGCAGTTTAAGTAGGGACAGCTATGGCTACACCTTC. This codes for CASSLSRDSYGYTF.

The rearrangement links TRBV7-9 to TRBJ2-5; the D gene is possibly TRBD2 (6 bases). V was clipped by 5 bases and J by 1 base, with 14 bases between them. CDR3 length: 15 residues. Germline V CDR1 and CDR2: SEHNR, FQNEAQ (reference sequence). CDR3 nucleotides: TGTGCCAGCAGCCCCCGCGGCGGGGTCCAAGAGACCCAGTACTTC. Its protein product is CASSPRGGVQETQYF.

The CDR3 sequence: CATSRSRATQETQYF. Written as DNA, the CDR3 is TGTGCCACCAGCAGGTCGCGGGCGACTCAAGAGACCCAGTACTTC. The chain employs TRBV15 and TRBJ2-5; possible D gene TRBD2, 5 bases. V shed 3 bases and J shed 2 bases, with 13 bases lying between them. CDR1 and CDR2 (germline): LNHNV, YYDKDF (reference sequence). The CDR3 loop spans 15 amino acids.

This clone was found a few times. This rearrangement joins TRBV28 to TRBJ2-3, with TRBD2 matching over 12 bases. V lost 2 bases, J lost 5 bases, and 5 bases stayed unmatched. Looked up from germline, CDR1 is MDHEN and CDR2 is SYDVKM. This CDR3 region has 16 residues. CDR3 sequence (DNA): TGTGCCAGCAGTTTAGACCTAGCGGGGGGGCAAGATACGCAGTATTTT. Amino acids: CASSLDLAGGQDTQYF.

Only a few counts were recorded for this clone. This chain uses TRBV5-1 with TRBJ1-6, with D hard to call. V shed 0 bases and J shed 12 bases, with 22 bases lying between them. Germline lookup yields CDR1 SGHRS and CDR2 YFSETQ. The CDR3 loop spans 17 amino acids. The CDR3 DNA reads TGCGCCAGCAGCTTGGAATTTGGTCTGGACTCGGGGATACCCCTCCACTTT. Translation gives CASSLEFGLDSGIPLHF. Combining the CDR3 with reference TRBV5-1 and TRBJ1-6 gives the whole variable domain KAGVTQTPRYLIKTRGQQVTLSCSPISGHRSVSWYQQTPGQGLQFLFEYFSETQRNKGNFPGRFSGRQFSNSRSEMNVSTLELGDSALYLCASSLEFGLDSGIPLHFGNGTRLTVT.

The chain couples TRBV7-2 to TRBJ1-6; the D gene is possibly TRBD1 (5 bases). Germline V gene sequence: CDR1 SGHTA, CDR2 FQGNSA. With 7 bases removed from V and 10 bases from J, the gap between germline ends came to 14 bases. CDR3 size: 13 residues. The CDR3 spells CASTYPEGSPLHF. For the CDR3, the DNA is TGTGCCAGCACCTACCCGGAGGGGTCACCCCTCCACTTT.

This chain connects TRBV4-1 to TRBJ2-1; 7 bases match TRBD1. Germline CDR1 and CDR2: MGHRA and YSYEKL. The CDR3 runs 15 residues. Trimming took 3 bases from V and 1 from J; bases not matched to a gene: 3. Here the CDR3 DNA reads TGCGCCAGCAGCCAGACAGGGTATTCCTACAATGAGCAGTTCTTC. It codes for CASSQTGYSYNEQFF.

The gene calls are TRBV6-1 and TRBJ1-4; 7 nucleotides match TRBD1. Germline CDR1 MNHNS, CDR2 SASEGT. This CDR3 spans 14 amino acids. Trimming took 4 bases from V and 4 from J; bases not matched to a gene: 3. In nucleotides, the CDR3 is TGTGCCAGCAGTGCGGGACAGAATAATGAAAAACTGTTTTTT. Amino acids: CASSAGQNNEKLFF.

Only one count was recorded for this clone. V gene TRBV28 combines with J gene TRBJ1-5; the D gene is possibly TRBD1 (6 bases). CDR3 length: 14 residues. The V end lost 4 bases, the J end lost 6 bases, and 13 bases lay between the germline ends. CDR1 and CDR2 from the germline V gene are MDHEN and SYDVKM. The CDR3 nucleotides read TGTGCCAGCAGTTCACAGGGTCGGAGTCAGCCCCAGCATTTT. It is translated as CASSSQGRSQPQHF.

This sequence joins TRBV5-1 and TRBJ1-6; TRBD1 might be the D (5 bases). V lost 0 bases, J lost 0 bases, and 13 bases lay in between. Per the germline V gene, CDR1 is SGHRS and CDR2 is YFSETQ. CDR3 length equals 18 residues. The CDR3 DNA reads as TGCGCCAGCAGCTTGGCCGGCATCACAGGCTCCTATAATTCACCCCTCCACTTT. Residues: CASSLAGITGSYNSPLHF.

This clone was counted a few times. CDR3 DNA sequence: TGTGCCAGCAGTACCCATGCCGGGACAGGGAGTCCCTACGAGCAGTACTTC. Its translation: CASSTHAGTGSPYEQYF. This chain uses TRBV27 with TRBJ2-7; 9 positions match TRBD1. The V and J ends lost 5 bases and 2 bases, in that order; junction bases with no gene match: 13. The CDR3 runs 17 residues. Per the germline V gene, CDR1 is MNHEY and CDR2 is SMNVEV (reference sequence).